The rows below give T cell receptor beta chains drawn from one sample of a study of T cells in Graves' hyperthyroidism and ophthalmopathy. MiXCR, run by TCRdb on the multiplex PCR reads, gives a single entry per CDR3 protein. The sample yields around 520,000 distinct CDR3 sequences, about 15% seen once. The specimen sequenced was blood. The origin of the receptors is a woman in her thirties or forties with Graves' hyperthyroidism. CDR3s leave out the opening cysteine and the closing phenylalanine or tryptophan.

J,V,length,CDR3
TRBJ2-4,TRBV20-1,11,SGPGPLENIQY
TRBJ2-6,TRBV6-9,13,ASSYPGGEANVLT
TRBJ2-2,TRBV12-3/TRBV12-4,12,ASIQSWADGELF
TRBJ2-2,TRBV27,12,ASMRTPNTGELF
TRBJ1-5,TRBV28,15,ASSLWTGDCSNQPQH
TRBJ2-5,TRBV11-2,16,ASSFTSGRRKGQETQY
TRBJ2-5,TRBV28,12,ASSLSQGQETQY
TRBJ1-2,TRBV6-2/TRBV6-3,12,ASSYLGELYGYT
TRBJ1-5,TRBV12-3/TRBV12-4,13,ASSSGTGFNQPQH
TRBJ1-2,TRBV5-1,10,ASSPGQGDYT
TRBJ1-2,TRBV2,11,ASSGDLSYGYT
TRBJ1-4,TRBV5-1,12,ASSLGQSTEKLF
TRBJ2-7,TRBV4-1,16,ASSQLGLAGGIPYEQY
TRBJ2-5,TRBV20-1,12,SASTTGFQETQY
TRBJ2-7,TRBV7-2,14,ASSPPGQGRRDEQY
TRBJ2-1,TRBV19,15,ASSPRPGLAGPNEQF
TRBJ1-2,TRBV27,11,ASRDPGSWGYT
TRBJ2-5,TRBV12-5,14,ASGLAGTGIQETQY
TRBJ1-5,TRBV6-1,10,ASSDWGLAQH
TRBJ2-3,TRBV12-3/TRBV12-4,13,ASSSWGTSTDTQY
TRBJ2-2,TRBV5-5,13,ASSDPRDPTGELF
TRBJ2-1,TRBV12-5,12,ASGWGLAGVEQF
TRBJ2-3,TRBV13,12,ASSWKGSTDTQY
TRBJ1-2,TRBV6-1,13,ASSRREPANYGYT
TRBJ2-1,TRBV19,11,ASRARAYNEQF
TRBJ1-6,TRBV30,10,AWRDVGGPLH
TRBJ2-7,TRBV20-1,13,SASPLAGNSYEQY
TRBJ2-4,TRBV12-3/TRBV12-4,17,ASSFSLAGKSLAKNIQY
TRBJ2-3,TRBV2,15,ASSVFGREASTDTQY
TRBJ2-1,TRBV2,13,ASSTPPGTYNEQF
TRBJ1-2,TRBV18,12,ASSPPMGNYGYT
TRBJ2-7,TRBV2,12,ASSEETGEPEQY
TRBJ2-3,TRBV5-1,10,ASSLERPTQY
TRBJ2-3,TRBV30,13,AWSVSSGMTDTQY
TRBJ2-2,TRBV3-1,12,ASRPPGDGGELF
TRBJ2-7,TRBV3-1,13,ASSPGQGISLEQY
TRBJ2-5,TRBV29-1,10,SVVVASETQY
TRBJ2-3,TRBV5-1,12,ASSRGYSTDTQY
TRBJ1-1,TRBV2,13,ASSTGSMMNTEAF
TRBJ1-1,TRBV28,11,ASSSTTNTEAF
TRBJ2-3,TRBV30,14,AWSVGASGLTDTQY